The source of this T cell receptor (beta chain) is a study of blood T cell repertoires in COVID-19. Study information: Sources were T cells, B-cell-depleted T cells, or PBMCs; the material itself was cDNA or gDNA.

This CDR3 contains 17 residues. The V end lost 3 bases, the J end lost 3 bases, and 21 bases lay between the germline ends. The V gene's germline CDR1 is DFQATT and CDR2 SNEGSKA (reference sequence). This clone occurred many times. Authors' analysis steps: Amplification of reference gene primers was used by the study to estimate nucleated cell counts. Using immunoSEQ multiplex PCR, the repertoire was profiled, and TCRdb retains in-frame clones only, with some absent. The V and J calls and clone size were taken over from that table, and D and trimming were inferred from the DNA. The sample consists of roughly 200,000 clones, about 81% of them appearing once.

The sequenced sample consisted of peripheral blood. The rearrangement links TRBV20-1 to TRBJ2-1; tentatively, D is TRBD2 (5 bases). This TCR was sampled from a woman over 75 with COVID-19, enrolled during active disease. CDR3 protein: CSASEFGRTLLYNEQFF. The DNA for the CDR3 is TGCAGTGCTAGTGAGTTTGGGCGGACTCTACTCTACAATGAGCAGTTCTTC.